The 8 T cell receptor beta chains reported below all come from one sample, sequenced in a study of cytomegalovirus exposure and HLA in healthy donors. Both 60 Vbeta primers and 13 Jbeta primers went into the PCR. Generated by immunoSEQ multiplex PCR, the TCRdb table keeps only in-frame clones and is missing some. Found here are about 150,000 clones, roughly 75% of them singletons; the top ten hold approximately 4.3%. Sequenced material: PBMCs. These receptors were obtained from a man younger than 45 in good health.

V gene TRBV19 combines with J gene TRBJ1-1, with a possible D match to TRBD1 (6 bases). CDR3 length: 16 residues. The V and J ends lost 1 base and 4 bases respectively, with 16 bases between them. Germline assignment: CDR1 LNHDA and CDR2 SQIVND (reference sequence). The CDR3 DNA is TGTGCCAGTAGTATAGGCCCCGGGCAGGGGAGCACTGAAGCTTTCTTT. Amino acid sequence: CASSIGPGQGSTEAFF. Based on the CDR3 plus reference TRBV19 and TRBJ1-1, the full variable domain is DGGITQSPKYLFRKEGQNVTLSCEQNLNHDAMYWYRQDPGQGLRLIYYSQIVNDFQKGDIAEGYSVSREKKESFPLTVTSAQKNPTAFYLCASSIGPGQGSTEAFFGQGTRLTVV.

The V call is TRBV18, the J call TRBJ2-2; 8 bases are a match to TRBD1. V shed 5 bases and J 6 bases; nucleotides not matched to a gene: 8. Germline V CDR1 and CDR2: KGHSH, LQKENI. The CDR3 sequence is 15 residues long. The DNA for the CDR3 is TGTGCCAGCTCATCCCAGGACAGGGTGGCCGGGGAGCTGTTTTTT. Translating it yields CASSSQDRVAGELFF.

This chain uses TRBV2 with TRBJ2-7, with a weak D call TRBD2 (6 bases). Trimming shortened V by 7 bases and J by 3 bases, and 13 bases separated the two germline ends. CDR3 length: 13 residues. Germline V gene lookup returns CDR1 SNHLY and CDR2 FYNNEI. The CDR3 reads CASTTEGDYEQYF. CDR3 DNA sequence: TGTGCCAGCACGACGGAGGGTGACTACGAGCAGTACTTC.

The chain recombines TRBV27 with TRBJ1-6, with D maybe TRBD1 (5 bases). The germline gives CDR1 MNHEY, CDR2 SMNVEV (reference sequence). There are 15 residues in the CDR3. Trimming shortened V by 4 bases and J by 12 bases, and 19 bases separated the two germline ends. The CDR3 region is CASSSAAAGRLPLHF. In DNA, the CDR3 is TGTGCCAGCAGTTCCGCGGCGGCGGGGCGGTTACCCCTCCACTTT.

The chain joins TRBV28 to TRBJ1-5, with 9 bases that match TRBD1. CDR1 and CDR2 from the germline V gene are MDHEN and SYDVKM. This CDR3 has 14 amino acids. Losses at the gene ends were 7 bases for V and 5 bases for J; bases not matched to a gene: 6. The DNA for the CDR3 is TGTGCCAGCACCATGGGACAGGGCGATCAGCCCCAGCATTTT. Its protein product is CASTMGQGDQPQHF.

The chain has TRBV4-3 and TRBJ1-1; D is unclear. Germline CDR1 is LGHNA and CDR2 is YSLEER. Deletions cut 4 bases from V and 4 bases from J, with 16 bases between. The CDR3 is 15 residues long. The CDR3 bases are TGCGCCAGCAGCCCCCGTGCGGGTCTGGCCACTGAAGCTTTCTTT. Translation: CASSPRAGLATEAFF.

This clone is a singleton in its sample. V is TRBV28 and J is TRBJ1-5; no reliable D call. Trimming took 6 bases from V and 5 from J, leaving 11 bases between them. Germline CDR1 is MDHEN and CDR2 is SYDVKM. The CDR3 is made up of 13 amino acids. The CDR3 protein is CASRAGSDQPQHF. The CDR3 nucleotides are TGTGCCAGCAGAGCGGGCAGCGATCAGCCCCAGCATTTT. Using reference TRBV28 and TRBJ1-5 for the parts outside the CDR3, the full variable domain is DVKVTQSSRYLVKRTGEKVFLECVQDMDHENMFWYRQDPGLGLRLIYFSYDVKMKEKGDIPEGYSVSREKKERFSLILESASTNQTSMYLCASRAGSDQPQHFGDGTRLSIL.

This clone was observed a few times. The J gene is TRBJ2-7, the V gene TRBV7-9; possibly TRBD2 for D (5 bases). CDR1 and CDR2 from the germline V gene are SEHNR and FQNEAQ (reference sequence). The CDR3 is 16 residues long. Trimming stripped 5 bases from V and 2 bases from J, with 19 bases between. CDR3 DNA sequence: TGTGCCAGCAGCCAAGAGGGTGGAGGCCGCCCCTACGAGCAGTACTTC. Amino acids: CASSQEGGGRPYEQYF.